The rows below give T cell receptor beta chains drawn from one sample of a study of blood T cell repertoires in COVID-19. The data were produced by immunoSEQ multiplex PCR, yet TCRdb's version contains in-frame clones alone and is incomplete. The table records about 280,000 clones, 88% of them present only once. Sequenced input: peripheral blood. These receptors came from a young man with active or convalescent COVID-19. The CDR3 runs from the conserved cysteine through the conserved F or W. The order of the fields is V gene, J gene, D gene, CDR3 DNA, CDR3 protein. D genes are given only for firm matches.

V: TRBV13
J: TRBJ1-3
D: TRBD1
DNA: TGTGCCAGCAGCTTAGGCGGACAGGGTCCTGGAAACACCATATATTTT
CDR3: CASSLGGQGPGNTIYF

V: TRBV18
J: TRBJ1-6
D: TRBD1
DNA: TGTGCCAGCTCACCACCGGGACAGGGTGGCTCACCCCTCCACTTT
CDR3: CASSPPGQGGSPLHF

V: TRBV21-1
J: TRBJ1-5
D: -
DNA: TGTGCCAGCAGCAATCCAGTAGACAGATCCTCACTTCTGTGGTTAGATCACTTCAATCAGCCCCAGCATTTT
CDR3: CASSNPVDRSSLLWLDHFNQPQHF

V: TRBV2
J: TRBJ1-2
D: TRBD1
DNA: TGTGCCAGCAGCGGACAGGGGGGAGGCTACACCTTC
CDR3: CASSGQGGGYTF

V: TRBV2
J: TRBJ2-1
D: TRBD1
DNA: TGTGCCAGCAGTGAGAGGGGGCGAAGGTCCAATGAGCAGTTCTTC
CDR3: CASSERGRRSNEQFF

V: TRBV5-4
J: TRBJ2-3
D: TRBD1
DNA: TGTGCCAGCAGCGGAACAGGGGGCGGGACAGATACGCAGTATTTT
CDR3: CASSGTGGGTDTQYF

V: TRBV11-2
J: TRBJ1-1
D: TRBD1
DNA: TGTGCCAGCAGCCTGGGACAGGGACAAACTGAAGCTTTCTTT
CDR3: CASSLGQGQTEAFF

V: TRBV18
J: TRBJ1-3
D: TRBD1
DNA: TGTGCCAGCTCACCACGCAGCGGGACAGGCGGAGGAAACACCATATATTTT
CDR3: CASSPRSGTGGGNTIYF

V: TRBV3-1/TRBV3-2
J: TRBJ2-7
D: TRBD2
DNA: TGTGCCAGCAGCCGATCGGGAGGCGAGCAGTACTTC
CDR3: CASSRSGGEQYF

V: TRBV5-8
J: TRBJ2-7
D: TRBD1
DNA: TGTGCCAGCAGCAGGGGACAGACCACCTACGAGCAGTACTTC
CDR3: CASSRGQTTYEQYF

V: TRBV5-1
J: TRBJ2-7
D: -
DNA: TGCGCCAGCAGCTCCACCCAGGGGGGCGCCTACGAGCAGTACTTC
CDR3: CASSSTQGGAYEQYF

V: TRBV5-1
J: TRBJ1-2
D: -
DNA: TGCGCCAGCAGCTTGGGCCCGAGCTATGGCTACACCTTC
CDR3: CASSLGPSYGYTF

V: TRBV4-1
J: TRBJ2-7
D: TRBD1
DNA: TGCGCCAGCGGCTCGGGACAGGGGGCTAGTGAGCAGTACTTC
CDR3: CASGSGQGASEQYF

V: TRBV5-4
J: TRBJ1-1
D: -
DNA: TGTGCCAGCGAGGGCTATAACACTGAAGCTTTCTTT
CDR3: CASEGYNTEAFF

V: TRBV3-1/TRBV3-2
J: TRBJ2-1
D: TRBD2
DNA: TGTGCCAGCAGCCAAGATTGGGCGGGGGGGAATAATGAGCAGTTCTTC
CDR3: CASSQDWAGGNNEQFF

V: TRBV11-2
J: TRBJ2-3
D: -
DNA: TGTGCCAGCGCAGCCGGGGATACGCAGTATTTT
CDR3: CASAAGDTQYF

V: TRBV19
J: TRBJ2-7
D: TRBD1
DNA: TGTGCCAGGTACCGGGACAGGGGATCCTACGAGCAGTACTTC
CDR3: CARYRDRGSYEQYF

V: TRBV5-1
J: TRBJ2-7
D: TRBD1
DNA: TGCGCCAGCAGCTTGAAGGGACAGGGGGCGCCCCACGAGCAGTACTTC
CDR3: CASSLKGQGAPHEQYF